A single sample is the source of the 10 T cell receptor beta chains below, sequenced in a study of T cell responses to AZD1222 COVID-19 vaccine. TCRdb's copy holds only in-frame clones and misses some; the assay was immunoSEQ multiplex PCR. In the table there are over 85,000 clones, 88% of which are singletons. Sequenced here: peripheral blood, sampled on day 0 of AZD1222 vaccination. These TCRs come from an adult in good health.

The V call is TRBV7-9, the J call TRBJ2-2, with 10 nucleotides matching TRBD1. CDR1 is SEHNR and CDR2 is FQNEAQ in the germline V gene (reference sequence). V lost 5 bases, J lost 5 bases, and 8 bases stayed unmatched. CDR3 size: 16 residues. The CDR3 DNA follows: TGTGCCAGCAGCCCGGGGGACAGGGGAAGGACCGGGGAGCTGTTTTTT. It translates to CASSPGDRGRTGELFF.

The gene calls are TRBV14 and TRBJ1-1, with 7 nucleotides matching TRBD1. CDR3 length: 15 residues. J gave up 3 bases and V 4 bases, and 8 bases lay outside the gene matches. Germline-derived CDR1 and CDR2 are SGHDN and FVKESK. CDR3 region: CASSRIGQEDTEAFF. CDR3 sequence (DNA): TGTGCCAGCAGCCGAATTGGACAGGAGGACACTGAAGCTTTCTTT.

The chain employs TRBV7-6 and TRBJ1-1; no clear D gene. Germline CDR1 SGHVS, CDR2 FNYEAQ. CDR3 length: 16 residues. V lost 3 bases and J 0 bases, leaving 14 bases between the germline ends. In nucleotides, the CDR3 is TGTGCCAGCAGCTTGAGCAGTGGACGGGTGAACACTGAAGCTTTCTTT. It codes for CASSLSSGRVNTEAFF.

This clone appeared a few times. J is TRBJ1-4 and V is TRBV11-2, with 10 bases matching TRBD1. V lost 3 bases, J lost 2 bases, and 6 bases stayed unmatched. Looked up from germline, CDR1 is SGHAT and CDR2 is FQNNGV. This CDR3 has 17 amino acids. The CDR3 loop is CASSFWTGGTTNEKLFF. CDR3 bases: TGTGCCAGCAGCTTTTGGACAGGGGGAACGACTAATGAAAAACTGTTTTTT.

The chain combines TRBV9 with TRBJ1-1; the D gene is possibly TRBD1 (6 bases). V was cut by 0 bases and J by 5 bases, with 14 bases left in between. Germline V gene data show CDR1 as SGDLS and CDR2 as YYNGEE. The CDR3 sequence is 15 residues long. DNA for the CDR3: TGTGCCAGCAGCGTAGATCCGGGGGCAGGTACTGAAGCTTTCTTT. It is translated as CASSVDPGAGTEAFF.

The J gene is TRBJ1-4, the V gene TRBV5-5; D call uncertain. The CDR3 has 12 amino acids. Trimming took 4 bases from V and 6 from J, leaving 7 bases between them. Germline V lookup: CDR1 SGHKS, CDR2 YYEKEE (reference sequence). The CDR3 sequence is CASSVGYEKLFF. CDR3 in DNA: TGTGCCAGCAGCGTAGGCTATGAAAAACTGTTTTTT.

The CDR3 DNA reads as TGTGCCAGCAGTTTAATCGGCGGAGGCTCCTACAATGAGCAGTTCTTC. Translation: CASSLIGGGSYNEQFF. This rearrangement joins TRBV27 to TRBJ2-1, with D possibly matching TRBD2 (5 bases). This CDR3 region has 16 residues. Trimming removed 2 bases at V and 0 bases at J, with 11 bases between. CDR1 is MNHEY, CDR2 SMNVEV, per germline (reference sequence).

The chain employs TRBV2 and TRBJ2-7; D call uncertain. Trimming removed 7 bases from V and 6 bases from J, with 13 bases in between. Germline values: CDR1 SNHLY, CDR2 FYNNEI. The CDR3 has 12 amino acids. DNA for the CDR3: TGTGCCAGCAAAGAGAGAGAGCCCGAGCAGTACTTC. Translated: CASKEREPEQYF.

Written as DNA, the CDR3 is TGTGCCAGCAGTAATCGCCGACAGGGACCTCTCAATGAAAAACTGTTTTTT. Its protein is CASSNRRQGPLNEKLFF. This chain joins TRBV25-1 and TRBJ1-4; 7 bases line up with TRBD1. The ends lost 5 bases at V and 5 bases at J; junction bases unmatched: 14. CDR3 size: 17 residues. Germline V CDR1 and CDR2: MGHDK, SYGVNS.

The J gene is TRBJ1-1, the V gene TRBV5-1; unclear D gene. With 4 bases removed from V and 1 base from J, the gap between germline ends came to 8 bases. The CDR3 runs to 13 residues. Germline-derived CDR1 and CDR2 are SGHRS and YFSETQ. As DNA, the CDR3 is TGCGCCAGCAGCACCTTTTCGAACACTGAAGCTTTCTTT. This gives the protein CASSTFSNTEAFF.